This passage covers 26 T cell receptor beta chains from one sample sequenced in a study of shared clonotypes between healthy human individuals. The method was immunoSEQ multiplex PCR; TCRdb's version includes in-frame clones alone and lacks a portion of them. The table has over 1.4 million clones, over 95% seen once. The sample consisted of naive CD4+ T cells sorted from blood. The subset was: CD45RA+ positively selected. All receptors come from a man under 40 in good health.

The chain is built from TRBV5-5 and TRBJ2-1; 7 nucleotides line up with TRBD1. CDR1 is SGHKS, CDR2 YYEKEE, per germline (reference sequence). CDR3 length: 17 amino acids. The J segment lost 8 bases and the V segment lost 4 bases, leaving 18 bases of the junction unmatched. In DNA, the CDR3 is TGTGCCAGCAGCCCTGACCCCGGGACAAGGGGGCAATATGAGCAGTTCTTC. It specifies CASSPDPGTRGQYEQFF.

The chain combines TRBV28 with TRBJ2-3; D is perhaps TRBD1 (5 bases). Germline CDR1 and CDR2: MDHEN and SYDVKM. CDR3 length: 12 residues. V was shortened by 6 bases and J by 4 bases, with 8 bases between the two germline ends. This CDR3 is CASRVGPDTQYF. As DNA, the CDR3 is TGTGCCAGCAGAGTGGGGCCAGATACGCAGTATTTT.

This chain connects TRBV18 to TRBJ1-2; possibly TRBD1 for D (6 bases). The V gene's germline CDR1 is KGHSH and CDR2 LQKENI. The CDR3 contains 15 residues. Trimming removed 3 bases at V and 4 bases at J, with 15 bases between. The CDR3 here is CASSPNRDVSYGYTF. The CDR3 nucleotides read TGTGCCAGCTCACCGAACAGGGATGTGAGCTATGGCTACACCTTC.

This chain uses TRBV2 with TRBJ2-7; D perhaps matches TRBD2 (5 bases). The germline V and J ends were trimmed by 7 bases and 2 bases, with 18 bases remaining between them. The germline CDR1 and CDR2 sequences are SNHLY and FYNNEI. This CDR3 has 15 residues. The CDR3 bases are TGTGCCAGCACAGTCCACGAGGGCCTCCCCTACGAGCAGTACTTC. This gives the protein CASTVHEGLPYEQYF. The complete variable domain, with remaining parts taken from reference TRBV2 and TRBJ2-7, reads EPEVTQTPSHQVTQMGQEVILRCVPISNHLYFYWYRQILGQKVEFLVSFYNNEISEKSEIFDDQFSVERPDGSNFTLKIRSTKLEDSAMYFCASTVHEGLPYEQYFGPGTRLTVT.

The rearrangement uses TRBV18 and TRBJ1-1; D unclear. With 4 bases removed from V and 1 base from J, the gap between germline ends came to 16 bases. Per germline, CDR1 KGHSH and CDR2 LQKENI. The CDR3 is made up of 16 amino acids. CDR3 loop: CASSRAENSWNTEAFF. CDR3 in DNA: TGTGCCAGCTCACGAGCGGAGAATTCATGGAACACTGAAGCTTTCTTT. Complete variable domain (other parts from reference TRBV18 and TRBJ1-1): NAGVMQNPRHLVRRRGQEARLRCSPMKGHSHVYWYRQLPEEGLKFMVYLQKENIIDESGMPKERFSAEFPKEGPSILRIQQVVRGDSAAYFCASSRAENSWNTEAFFGQGTRLTVV.

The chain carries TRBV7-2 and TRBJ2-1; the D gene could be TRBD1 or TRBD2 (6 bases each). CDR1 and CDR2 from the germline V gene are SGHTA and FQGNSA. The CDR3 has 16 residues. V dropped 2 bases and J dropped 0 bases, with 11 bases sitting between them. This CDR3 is CASSLNRGASYNEQFF. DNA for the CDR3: TGTGCCAGCAGCTTAAATAGGGGGGCCTCCTACAATGAGCAGTTCTTC. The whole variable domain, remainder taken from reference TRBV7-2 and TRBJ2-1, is GAGVSQSPSNKVTEKGKDVELRCDPISGHTALYWYRQSLGQGLEFLIYFQGNSAPDKSGLPSDRFSAERTGGSVSTLTIQRTQQEDSAVYLCASSLNRGASYNEQFFGPGTRLTVL.

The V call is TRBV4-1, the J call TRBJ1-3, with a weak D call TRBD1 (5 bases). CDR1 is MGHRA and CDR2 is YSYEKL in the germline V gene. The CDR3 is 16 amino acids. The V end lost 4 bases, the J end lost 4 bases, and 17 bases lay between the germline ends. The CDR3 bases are TGCGCCAGCAGCCCTCTCCTGACAGAGAAAGGAAACACCATATATTTT. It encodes CASSPLLTEKGNTIYF.

The DNA for the CDR3 is TGTGCCAGCAGCGGCCTTGGGCCCGGTCAGCCCCAGCATTTT. Translation: CASSGLGPGQPQHF. The chain links TRBV7-2 to TRBJ1-5; the D is unclear. The CDR3 extends over 14 amino acids. The V gene lost 5 bases and the J gene lost 6 bases, with 14 bases spanning the gap. Germline loops: CDR1 SGHTA, CDR2 FQGNSA.

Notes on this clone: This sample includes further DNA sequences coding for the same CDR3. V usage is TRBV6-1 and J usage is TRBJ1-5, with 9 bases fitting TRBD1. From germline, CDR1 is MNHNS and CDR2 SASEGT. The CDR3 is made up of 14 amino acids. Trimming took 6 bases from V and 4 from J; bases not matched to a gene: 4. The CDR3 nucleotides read TGTGCCAGCAGCCTGGACAGGGGTAATCAGCCCCAGCATTTT. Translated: CASSLDRGNQPQHF.

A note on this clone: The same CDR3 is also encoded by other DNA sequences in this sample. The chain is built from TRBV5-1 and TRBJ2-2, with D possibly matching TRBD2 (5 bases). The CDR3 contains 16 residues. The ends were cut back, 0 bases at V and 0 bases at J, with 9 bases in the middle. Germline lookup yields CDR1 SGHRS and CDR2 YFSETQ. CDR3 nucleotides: TGCGCCAGCAGCTTGGTGAGCGGCGCGAACACCGGGGAGCTGTTTTTT. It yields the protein CASSLVSGANTGELFF. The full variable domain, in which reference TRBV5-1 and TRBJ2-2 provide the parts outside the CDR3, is KAGVTQTPRYLIKTRGQQVTLSCSPISGHRSVSWYQQTPGQGLQFLFEYFSETQRNKGNFPGRFSGRQFSNSRSEMNVSTLELGDSALYLCASSLVSGANTGELFFGEGSRLTVL.

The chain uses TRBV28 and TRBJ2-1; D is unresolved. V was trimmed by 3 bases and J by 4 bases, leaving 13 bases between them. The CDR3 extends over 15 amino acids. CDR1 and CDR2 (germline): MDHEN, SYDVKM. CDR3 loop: CASSLVQNLYNEQFF. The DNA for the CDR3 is TGTGCCAGCAGTTTGGTACAGAACCTTTACAATGAGCAGTTCTTC. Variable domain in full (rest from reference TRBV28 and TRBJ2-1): DVKVTQSSRYLVKRTGEKVFLECVQDMDHENMFWYRQDPGLGLRLIYFSYDVKMKEKGDIPEGYSVSREKKERFSLILESASTNQTSMYLCASSLVQNLYNEQFFGPGTRLTVL.

CDR3 sequence reads: CASRMDRTTYNEQFF. The DNA for the CDR3 is TGTGCCAGCAGAATGGACAGAACAACCTACAATGAGCAGTTCTTC. The chain carries TRBV6-1 and TRBJ2-1, with D perhaps matching TRBD1 (6 bases). The CDR3 runs to 15 residues. V was cut by 6 bases and J by 2 bases, with 14 bases left in between. The germline V gene has CDR1 MNHNS and CDR2 SASEGT.

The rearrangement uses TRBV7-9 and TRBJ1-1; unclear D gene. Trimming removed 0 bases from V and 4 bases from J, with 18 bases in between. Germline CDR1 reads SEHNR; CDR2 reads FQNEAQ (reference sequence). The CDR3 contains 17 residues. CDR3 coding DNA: TGTGCCAGCAGCTTAGCGGTTTCGACGGTTAGGAGCACTGAAGCTTTCTTT. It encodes CASSLAVSTVRSTEAFF.

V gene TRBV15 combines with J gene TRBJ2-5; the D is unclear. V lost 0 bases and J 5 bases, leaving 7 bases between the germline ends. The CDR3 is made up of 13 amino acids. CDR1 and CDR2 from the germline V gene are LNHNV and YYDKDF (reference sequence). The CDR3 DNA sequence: TGTGCCACCAGCAGAGACTTTGGGGAGACCCAGTACTTC. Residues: CATSRDFGETQYF.

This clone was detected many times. CDR3 in DNA: TGTGCCAGCAGCCTTAAGACAGGGGGCGCGAACACCGGGGAGCTGTTTTTT. This sequence encodes CASSLKTGGANTGELFF. V is TRBV7-8 and J is TRBJ2-2; 10 nucleotides match TRBD1. Unmatched junction bases numbered 6, after V lost 5 bases and J lost 0 bases. CDR3 length: 17 amino acids. CDR1 and CDR2 (germline): SGHVS, FQNEAQ.

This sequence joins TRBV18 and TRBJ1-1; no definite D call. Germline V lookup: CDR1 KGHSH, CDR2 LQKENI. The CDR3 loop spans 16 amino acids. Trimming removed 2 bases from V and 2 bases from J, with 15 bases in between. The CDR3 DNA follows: TGTGCCAGCTCACCATTAGATGTAACAGCCAACACTGAAGCTTTCTTT. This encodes CASSPLDVTANTEAFF. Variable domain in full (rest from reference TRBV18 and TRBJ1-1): NAGVMQNPRHLVRRRGQEARLRCSPMKGHSHVYWYRQLPEEGLKFMVYLQKENIIDESGMPKERFSAEFPKEGPSILRIQQVVRGDSAAYFCASSPLDVTANTEAFFGQGTRLTVV.

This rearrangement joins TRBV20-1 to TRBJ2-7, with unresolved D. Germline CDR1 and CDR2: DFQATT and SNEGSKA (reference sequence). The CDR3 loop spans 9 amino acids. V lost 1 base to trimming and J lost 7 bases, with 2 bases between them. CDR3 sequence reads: CSARVEQYF. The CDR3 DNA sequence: TGCAGTGCTAGAGTAGAGCAGTACTTC.

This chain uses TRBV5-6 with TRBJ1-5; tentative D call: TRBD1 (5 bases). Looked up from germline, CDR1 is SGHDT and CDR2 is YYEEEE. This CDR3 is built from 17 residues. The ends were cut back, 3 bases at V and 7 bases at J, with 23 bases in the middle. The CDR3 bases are TGTGCCAGCAGCTCTATACTTGAGGGGCGAGAGAACCAGCCCCAGCATTTT. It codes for CASSSILEGRENQPQHF.

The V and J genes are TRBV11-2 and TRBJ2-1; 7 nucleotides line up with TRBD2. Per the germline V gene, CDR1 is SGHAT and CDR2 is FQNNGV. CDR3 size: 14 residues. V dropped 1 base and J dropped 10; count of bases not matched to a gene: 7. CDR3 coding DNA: TGTGCCAGCAGCTTAGCCGGACTAGTTTACGAGCAGTTCTTC. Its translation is CASSLAGLVYEQFF. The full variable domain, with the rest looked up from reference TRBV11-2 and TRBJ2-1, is EAGVAQSPRYKIIEKRQSVAFWCNPISGHATLYWYQQILGQGPKLLIQFQNNGVVDDSQLPKDRFSAERLKGVDSTLKIQPAKLEDSAVYLCASSLAGLVYEQFFGPGTRLTVL.

The CDR3 sequence is CASSLARTGGRREQYF. CDR3 nucleotides: TGTGCCAGCAGCTTAGCGCGTACAGGGGGCAGACGGGAGCAGTACTTC. The chain carries TRBV11-2 and TRBJ2-7; 9 nucleotides align to TRBD1. Germline CDR1 is SGHAT and CDR2 is FQNNGV. The CDR3 contains 16 residues. The ends lost 1 base at V and 7 bases at J; junction bases unmatched: 11.

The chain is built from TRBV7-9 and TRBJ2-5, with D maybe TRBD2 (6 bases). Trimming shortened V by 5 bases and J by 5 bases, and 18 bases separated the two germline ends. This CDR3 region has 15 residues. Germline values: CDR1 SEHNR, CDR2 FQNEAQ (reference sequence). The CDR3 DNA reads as TGTGCCAGCAGCCTGGCCTTGGGGACTGAGGAGACCCAGTACTTC. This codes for CASSLALGTEETQYF. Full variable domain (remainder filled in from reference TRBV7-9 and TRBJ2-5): DTGVSQNPRHKITKRGQNVTFRCDPISEHNRLYWYRQTLGQGPEFLTYFQNEAQLEKSRLLSDRFSAERPKGSFSTLEIQRTEQGDSAMYLCASSLALGTEETQYFGPGTRLLVL.

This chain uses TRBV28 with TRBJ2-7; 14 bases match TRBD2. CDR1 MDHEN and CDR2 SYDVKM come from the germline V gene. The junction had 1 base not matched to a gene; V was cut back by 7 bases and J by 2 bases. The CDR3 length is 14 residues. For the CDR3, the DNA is TGTGCCAGCACGGGACTAGCGGGAGCCTACGAGCAGTACTTC. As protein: CASTGLAGAYEQYF.

CDR3 DNA: TGCGCCAGCACCATCGGACAGGGGAGCGCTCAGCCCCAGCATTTT. Amino acid sequence: CASTIGQGSAQPQHF. The chain carries TRBV10-2 and TRBJ1-5; 9 nucleotides agree with TRBD1. CDR1 and CDR2 from the germline V gene are WSHSY and SAAADI. The CDR3 runs 15 residues. V dropped 7 bases and J dropped 6; count of bases not matched to a gene: 10.

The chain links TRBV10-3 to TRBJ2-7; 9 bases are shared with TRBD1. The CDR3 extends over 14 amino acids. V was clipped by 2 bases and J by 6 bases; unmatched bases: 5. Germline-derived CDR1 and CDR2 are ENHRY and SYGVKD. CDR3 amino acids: CAISETGTGPEQYF. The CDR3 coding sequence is TGTGCCATCAGTGAGACCGGGACAGGGCCCGAGCAGTACTTC.

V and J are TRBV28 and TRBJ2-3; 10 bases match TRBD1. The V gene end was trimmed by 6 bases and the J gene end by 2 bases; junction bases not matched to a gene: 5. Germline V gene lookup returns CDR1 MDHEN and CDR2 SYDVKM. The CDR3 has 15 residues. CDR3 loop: CASRTGTGVTDTQYF. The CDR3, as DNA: TGTGCCAGCAGAACCGGGACAGGGGTCACAGATACGCAGTATTTT.

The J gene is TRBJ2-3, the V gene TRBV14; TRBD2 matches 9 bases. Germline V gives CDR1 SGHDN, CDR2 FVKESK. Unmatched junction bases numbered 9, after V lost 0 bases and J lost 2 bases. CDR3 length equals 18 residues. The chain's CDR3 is CASSQEGRLAGYTDTQYF. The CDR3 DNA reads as TGTGCCAGCAGCCAAGAAGGACGGCTAGCGGGATACACAGATACGCAGTATTTT.